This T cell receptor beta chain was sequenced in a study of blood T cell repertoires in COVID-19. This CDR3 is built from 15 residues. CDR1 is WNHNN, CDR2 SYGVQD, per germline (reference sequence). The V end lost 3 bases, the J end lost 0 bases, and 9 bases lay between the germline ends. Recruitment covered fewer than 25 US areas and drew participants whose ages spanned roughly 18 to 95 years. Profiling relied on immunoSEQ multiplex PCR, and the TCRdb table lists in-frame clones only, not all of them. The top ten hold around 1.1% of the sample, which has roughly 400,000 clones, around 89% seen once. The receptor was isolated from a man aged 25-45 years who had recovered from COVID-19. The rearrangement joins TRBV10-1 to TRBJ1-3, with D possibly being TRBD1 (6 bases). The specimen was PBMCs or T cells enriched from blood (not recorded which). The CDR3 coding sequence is TGCGCCAGCAGTGATGGACAGAACTCTGGAAACACCATATATTTT. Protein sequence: CASSDGQNSGNTIYF.